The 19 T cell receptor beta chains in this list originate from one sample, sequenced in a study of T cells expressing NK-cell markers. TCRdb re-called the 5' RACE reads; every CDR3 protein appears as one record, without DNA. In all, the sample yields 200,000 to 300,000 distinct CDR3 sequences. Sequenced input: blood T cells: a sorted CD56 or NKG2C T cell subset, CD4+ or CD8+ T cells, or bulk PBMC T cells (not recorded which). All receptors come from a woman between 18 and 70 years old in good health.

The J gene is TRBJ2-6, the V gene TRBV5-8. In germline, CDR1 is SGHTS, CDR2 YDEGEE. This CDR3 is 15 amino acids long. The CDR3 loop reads CASSLVLSGANVLTF. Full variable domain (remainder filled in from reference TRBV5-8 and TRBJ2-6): EAGVTQSPTHLIKTRGQQATLRCSPISGHTSVYWYQQALGLGLQFLLWYDEGEERNRGNFPPRFSGRQFPNYSSELNVNALELEDSALYLCASSLVLSGANVLTFGAGSRLTVL.

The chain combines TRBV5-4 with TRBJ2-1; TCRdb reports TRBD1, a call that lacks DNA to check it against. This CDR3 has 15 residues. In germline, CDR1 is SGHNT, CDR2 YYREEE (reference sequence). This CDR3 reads CASSLRESSYNEQFF.

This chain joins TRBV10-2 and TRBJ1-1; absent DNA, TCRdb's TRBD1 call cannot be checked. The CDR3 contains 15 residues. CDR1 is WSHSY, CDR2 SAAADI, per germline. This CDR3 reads CASTLRTGDNTEAFF.

CDR3 residues: CASSPGTGSSETQYF. The chain carries TRBV2 and TRBJ2-5; the D call from TCRdb, TRBD1, cannot be confirmed without DNA. CDR1 SNHLY and CDR2 FYNNEI come from the germline V gene. The CDR3 is 15 amino acids. The complete variable domain, with remaining parts taken from reference TRBV2 and TRBJ2-5, reads EPEVTQTPSHQVTQMGQEVILRCVPISNHLYFYWYRQILGQKVEFLVSFYNNEISEKSEIFDDQFSVERPDGSNFTLKIRSTKLEDSAMYFCASSPGTGSSETQYFGPGTRLLVL.

The CDR3 reads CASTLRVNTEAFF. This chain links TRBV12-3 or TRBV12-4 with TRBJ1-1; lacking DNA, the TRBD1 call made by TCRdb goes unchecked. The CDR3 length is 13 residues.

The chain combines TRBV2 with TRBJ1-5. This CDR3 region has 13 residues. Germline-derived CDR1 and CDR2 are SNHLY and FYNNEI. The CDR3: CASSEDGNQPQHF.

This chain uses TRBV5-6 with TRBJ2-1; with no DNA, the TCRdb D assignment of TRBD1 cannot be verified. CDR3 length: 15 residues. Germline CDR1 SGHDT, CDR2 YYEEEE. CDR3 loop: CASSLWGNPYNEQFF. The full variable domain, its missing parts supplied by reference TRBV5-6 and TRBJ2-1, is DAGVTQSPTHLIKTRGQQVTLRCSPKSGHDTVSWYQQALGQGPQFIFQYYEEEERQRGNFPDRFSGHQFPNYSSELNVNALLLGDSALYLCASSLWGNPYNEQFFGPGTRLTVL.

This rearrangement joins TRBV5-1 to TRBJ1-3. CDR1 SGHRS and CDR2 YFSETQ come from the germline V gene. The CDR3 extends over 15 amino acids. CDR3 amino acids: CASSLYGLSGNTIYF.

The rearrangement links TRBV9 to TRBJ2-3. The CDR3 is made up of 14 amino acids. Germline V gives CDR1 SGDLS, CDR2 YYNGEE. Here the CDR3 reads CASSHGRSTDTQYF.

The CDR3 loop is CASSNTGTGGTQYF. The chain combines TRBV7-3 with TRBJ2-5; TCRdb's assignment of TRBD1 cannot be checked, as there is no DNA. Germline CDR1 SGHTA, CDR2 FQGTGA. CDR3 size: 14 residues.

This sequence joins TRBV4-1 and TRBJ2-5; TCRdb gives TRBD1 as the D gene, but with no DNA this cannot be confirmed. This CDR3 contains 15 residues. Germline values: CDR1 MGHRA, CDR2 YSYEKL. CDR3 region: CASSPQGAVPGTQYF.

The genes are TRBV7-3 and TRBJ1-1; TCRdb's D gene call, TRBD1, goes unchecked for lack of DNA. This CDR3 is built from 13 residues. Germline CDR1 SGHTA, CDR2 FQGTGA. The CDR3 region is CASSLNGGTEAFF.

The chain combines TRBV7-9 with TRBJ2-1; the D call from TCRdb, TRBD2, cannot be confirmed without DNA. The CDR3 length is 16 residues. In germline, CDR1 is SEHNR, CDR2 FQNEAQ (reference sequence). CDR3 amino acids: CASSSSGRVSYNEQFF.

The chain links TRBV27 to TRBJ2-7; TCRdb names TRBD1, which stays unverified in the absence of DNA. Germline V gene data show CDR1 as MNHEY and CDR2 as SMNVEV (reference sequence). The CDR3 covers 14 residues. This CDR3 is CASSKDRGHWEQYF.

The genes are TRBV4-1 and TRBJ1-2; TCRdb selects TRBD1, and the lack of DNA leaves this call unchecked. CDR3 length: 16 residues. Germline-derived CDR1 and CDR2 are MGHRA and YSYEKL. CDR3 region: CASSQPTGLLRDGYTF.

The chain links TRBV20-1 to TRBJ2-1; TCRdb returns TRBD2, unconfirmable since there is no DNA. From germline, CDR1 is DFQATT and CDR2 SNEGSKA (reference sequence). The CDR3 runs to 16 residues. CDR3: CSARDSGGSSYNEQFF.

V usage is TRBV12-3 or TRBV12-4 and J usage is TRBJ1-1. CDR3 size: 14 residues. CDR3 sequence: CASSLQDLYTEAFF.

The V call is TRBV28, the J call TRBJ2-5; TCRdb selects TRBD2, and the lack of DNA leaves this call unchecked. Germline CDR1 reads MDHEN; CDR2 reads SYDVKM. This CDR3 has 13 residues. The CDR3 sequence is CASTGGGGETQYF.

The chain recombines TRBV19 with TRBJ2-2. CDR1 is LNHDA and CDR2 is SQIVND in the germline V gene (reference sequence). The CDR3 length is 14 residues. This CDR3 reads CASSIVRRTGELFF.